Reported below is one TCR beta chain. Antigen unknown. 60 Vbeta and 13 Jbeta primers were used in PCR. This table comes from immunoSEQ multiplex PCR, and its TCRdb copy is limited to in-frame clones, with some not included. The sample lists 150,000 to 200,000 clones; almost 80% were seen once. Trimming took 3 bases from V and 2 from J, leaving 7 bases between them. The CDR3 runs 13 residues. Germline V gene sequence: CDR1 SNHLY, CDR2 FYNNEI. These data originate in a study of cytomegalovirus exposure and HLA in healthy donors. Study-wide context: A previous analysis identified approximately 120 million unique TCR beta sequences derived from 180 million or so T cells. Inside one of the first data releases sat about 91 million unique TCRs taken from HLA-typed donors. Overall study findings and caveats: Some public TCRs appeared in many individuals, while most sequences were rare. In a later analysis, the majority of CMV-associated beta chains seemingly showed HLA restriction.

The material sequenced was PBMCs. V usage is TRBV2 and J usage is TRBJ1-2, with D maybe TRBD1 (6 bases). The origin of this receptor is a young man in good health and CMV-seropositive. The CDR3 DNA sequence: TGTGCCAGCAGTGATCAGGGGAACTATGGCTACACCTTC. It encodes CASSDQGNYGYTF.